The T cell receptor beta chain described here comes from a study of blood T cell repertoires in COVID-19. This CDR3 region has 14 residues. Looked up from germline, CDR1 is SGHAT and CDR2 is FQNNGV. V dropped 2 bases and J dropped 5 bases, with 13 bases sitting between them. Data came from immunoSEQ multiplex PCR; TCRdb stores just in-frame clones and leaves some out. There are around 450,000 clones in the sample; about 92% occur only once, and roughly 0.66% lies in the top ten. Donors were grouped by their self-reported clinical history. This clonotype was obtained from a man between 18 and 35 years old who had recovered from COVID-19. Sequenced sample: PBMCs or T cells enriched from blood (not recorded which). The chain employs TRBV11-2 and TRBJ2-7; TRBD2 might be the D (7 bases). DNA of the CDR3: TGTGCCAGCAGCTTATCGGGGGGCGCCAACGAGCAGTACTTC. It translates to CASSLSGGANEQYF.